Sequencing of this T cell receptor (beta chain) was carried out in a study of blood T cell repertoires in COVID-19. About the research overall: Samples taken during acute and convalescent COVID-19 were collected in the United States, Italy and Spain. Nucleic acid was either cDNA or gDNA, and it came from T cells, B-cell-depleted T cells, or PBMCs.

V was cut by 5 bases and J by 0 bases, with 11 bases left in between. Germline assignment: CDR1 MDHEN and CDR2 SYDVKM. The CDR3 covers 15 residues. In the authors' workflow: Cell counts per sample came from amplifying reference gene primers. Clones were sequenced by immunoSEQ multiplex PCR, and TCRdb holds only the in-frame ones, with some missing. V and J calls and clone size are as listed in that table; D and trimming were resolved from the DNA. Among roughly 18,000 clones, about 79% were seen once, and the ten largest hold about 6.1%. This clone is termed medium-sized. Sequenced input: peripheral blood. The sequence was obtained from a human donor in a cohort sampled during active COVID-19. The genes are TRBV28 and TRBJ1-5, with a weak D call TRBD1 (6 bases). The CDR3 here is CASSTGQHSNQPQHF. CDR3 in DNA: TGTGCCAGCAGTACCGGACAGCATAGCAATCAGCCCCAGCATTTT.